These 25 T cell receptor beta chains came from one sample sequenced in a study of shared clonotypes between healthy human individuals. The data were produced by immunoSEQ multiplex PCR, yet TCRdb's version contains in-frame clones alone and is incomplete. The table includes 450,000 to 500,000 clones, less than 80% detected once. The sample consisted of PBMCs. The source of these receptors is a woman in her thirties or forties in good health. Some clones in this sample may be carry-over from other donors' samples.

The chain joins TRBV5-1 to TRBJ1-4; perhaps TRBD1 as D (5 bases). The germline V and J ends were trimmed by 0 bases and 10 bases, with 10 bases remaining between them. CDR1 and CDR2 (germline): SGHRS, YFSETQ. This CDR3 has 13 residues. CDR3 in amino acids: CASSLETVGKLFF. CDR3 nucleotides: TGCGCCAGCAGCTTGGAGACAGTTGGAAAACTGTTTTTT.

The CDR3 sequence is CASSPPNLRPASIQYF. The DNA for the CDR3 is TGTGCCAGCTCACCGCCCAATTTACGACCGGCCAGCATTCAGTACTTC. The chain employs TRBV18 and TRBJ2-4, with D unresolved. This CDR3 comprises 16 residues. Trimming shortened V by 3 bases and J by 9 bases, and 21 bases separated the two germline ends. The V gene's germline CDR1 is KGHSH and CDR2 LQKENI. Together with reference TRBV18 and TRBJ2-4, the CDR3 gives the full variable domain: NAGVMQNPRHLVRRRGQEARLRCSPMKGHSHVYWYRQLPEEGLKFMVYLQKENIIDESGMPKERFSAEFPKEGPSILRIQQVVRGDSAAYFCASSPPNLRPASIQYFGAGTRLSVL.

The chain links TRBV5-1 to TRBJ2-1, with TRBD2 matching 10 bases. The CDR3 runs 13 residues. The junction had 6 bases not matched to a gene; V was cut back by 0 bases and J by 15 bases. Germline CDR1 reads SGHRS; CDR2 reads YFSETQ. CDR3 region: CASSLDPSGSRFF. CDR3 nucleotides: TGCGCCAGCAGCTTGGATCCTAGCGGGAGTAGGTTCTTC.

V and J are TRBV6-5 and TRBJ2-1; D gene unclear. CDR1 MNHEY and CDR2 SVGAGI come from the germline V gene. This CDR3 is 15 amino acids long. V lost 1 base and J 5 bases, leaving 12 bases between the germline ends. Written as DNA, the CDR3 is TGTGCCAGCAGTTACTTGGGCGCAGGACACAATGAGCAGTTCTTC. Translated: CASSYLGAGHNEQFF.

The chain combines TRBV6-1 with TRBJ2-7, with D uncertain. This CDR3 spans 11 amino acids. The V gene lost 4 bases and the J gene lost 0 bases, with 1 base spanning the gap. CDR1 is MNHNS, CDR2 SASEGT, per germline. The CDR3: CASSGSYEQYF. CDR3 nucleotide sequence: TGTGCCAGCAGTGGCTCCTACGAGCAGTACTTC.

This chain links TRBV11-2 with TRBJ2-1, with 13 bases fitting TRBD2. This CDR3 region has 16 residues. Germline values: CDR1 SGHAT, CDR2 FQNNGV. Trimming removed 5 bases from V and 5 bases from J; junction bases left unmatched: 6. CDR3 bases: TGTGCCAGCAGCCGGTTACTAGCGGGAGGGCACAATGAGCAGTTCTTC. Translated, it gives CASSRLLAGGHNEQFF.

The CDR3 sequence is CAISESRVDEQFF. CDR3 bases: TGTGCCATCAGTGAGTCGAGGGTAGATGAGCAGTTCTTC. The rearrangement uses TRBV10-3 and TRBJ2-1; D might be TRBD2 (5 bases). The CDR3 has 13 residues. Germline CDR1 reads ENHRY; CDR2 reads SYGVKD. V gave up 0 bases and J gave up 8 bases, with 8 bases separating them.

The chain combines TRBV20-1 with TRBJ2-7; D is perhaps TRBD1 (6 bases). The V gene lost 7 bases and the J gene lost 4 bases, with 11 bases spanning the gap. This CDR3 has 11 amino acids. Germline V gene data show CDR1 as DFQATT and CDR2 as SNEGSKA (reference sequence). CDR3 nucleotide sequence: TGCAGTGTTGACGACAGGTACGAGCAGTACTTC. The encoded protein is CSVDDRYEQYF.

V usage is TRBV5-1 and J usage is TRBJ2-5, with 8 positions matching TRBD2. The CDR3 has 16 amino acids. Germline assignment: CDR1 SGHRS and CDR2 YFSETQ. Germline trimming cut 6 bases from V and 2 bases from J; bases unmatched to any gene: 12. CDR3 region: CASTHWASGLQETQYF. CDR3 nucleotides: TGCGCCAGCACTCACTGGGCTAGCGGGTTACAAGAGACCCAGTACTTC.

This clone was seen only once. V and J are TRBV27 and TRBJ2-7; D is ambiguous. Germline CDR1 MNHEY, CDR2 SMNVEV (reference sequence). The CDR3 has 14 residues. The ends were cut back, 6 bases at V and 4 bases at J, with 16 bases in the middle. CDR3 in amino acids: CASSPSTENYEQYF. CDR3 DNA: TGTGCCAGCAGCCCTTCGACCGAAAATTACGAGCAGTACTTC.

The CDR3 protein is CASSFRGADTEAFF. The CDR3 DNA reads TGTGCCAGCAGCTTTAGGGGGGCGGACACTGAAGCTTTCTTT. The chain combines TRBV7-9 with TRBJ1-1; possibly TRBD1 for D (6 bases). CDR1 is SEHNR, CDR2 FQNEAQ, per germline (reference sequence). This CDR3 comprises 14 residues. V gave up 3 bases and J gave up 3 bases, with 11 bases separating them. The variable domain in full, completed from reference TRBV7-9 and TRBJ1-1, reads DTGVSQNPRHKITKRGQNVTFRCDPISEHNRLYWYRQTLGQGPEFLTYFQNEAQLEKSRLLSDRFSAERPKGSFSTLEIQRTEQGDSAMYLCASSFRGADTEAFFGQGTRLTVV.

A single count supports this clone. V gene TRBV18 combines with J gene TRBJ2-1, with 13 positions matching TRBD2. The CDR3 extends over 18 amino acids. From germline, CDR1 is KGHSH and CDR2 LQKENI. The trim removed 0 bases at V and 7 bases at J, leaving 9 bases unmatched. The CDR3 sequence is CASSPPRTSGSPRNEQFF. As DNA, the CDR3 is TGTGCCAGCTCACCACCGCGGACTAGCGGGAGCCCGAGGAATGAGCAGTTCTTC. Filled out from reference TRBV18 and TRBJ2-1, the complete variable domain reads NAGVMQNPRHLVRRRGQEARLRCSPMKGHSHVYWYRQLPEEGLKFMVYLQKENIIDESGMPKERFSAEFPKEGPSILRIQQVVRGDSAAYFCASSPPRTSGSPRNEQFFGPGTRLTVL.

The chain uses TRBV11-2 and TRBJ2-2, with D hard to call. Trimming removed 1 base from V and 7 bases from J, with 10 bases in between. This CDR3 is built from 14 residues. Germline CDR1 is SGHAT and CDR2 is FQNNGV. The CDR3 DNA sequence: TGTGCCAGCAGCTTAGTACAAAACGGCGGGGAGCTGTTTTTT. This sequence encodes CASSLVQNGGELFF. The variable domain in full, with the rest retrieved from reference TRBV11-2 and TRBJ2-2, is EAGVAQSPRYKIIEKRQSVAFWCNPISGHATLYWYQQILGQGPKLLIQFQNNGVVDDSQLPKDRFSAERLKGVDSTLKIQPAKLEDSAVYLCASSLVQNGGELFFGEGSRLTVL.

This clone was seen a handful of times. The chain has TRBV5-4 and TRBJ1-1; TRBD1 matches 8 bases. Trimming removed 1 base from V and 1 base from J; junction bases left unmatched: 3. The CDR3 contains 15 residues. CDR1 SGHNT and CDR2 YYREEE come from the germline V gene (reference sequence). CDR3 sequence reads: CASSLFRGQNTEAFF. For the CDR3, the DNA is TGTGCCAGCAGCTTGTTCAGGGGGCAGAACACTGAAGCTTTCTTT.

This clone was seen a handful of times. This chain connects TRBV5-1 to TRBJ2-5, with 10 bases identical to TRBD2. This CDR3 is built from 16 residues. J lost 5 bases, V lost 0 bases, and 7 bases had no gene match. Germline values: CDR1 SGHRS, CDR2 YFSETQ. The CDR3 sequence: CASSLAASGSIETQYF. CDR3 nucleotide sequence: TGCGCCAGCAGCTTGGCGGCTAGCGGGAGTATTGAGACCCAGTACTTC. The entire variable domain, with the rest obtained from reference TRBV5-1 and TRBJ2-5, is as follows: KAGVTQTPRYLIKTRGQQVTLSCSPISGHRSVSWYQQTPGQGLQFLFEYFSETQRNKGNFPGRFSGRQFSNSRSEMNVSTLELGDSALYLCASSLAASGSIETQYFGPGTRLLVL.

The rearrangement joins TRBV15 to TRBJ1-3; D is ambiguous. Trimming removed 7 bases from V and 2 bases from J, with 9 bases in between. The CDR3 has 13 residues. Germline CDR1 is LNHNV and CDR2 is YYDKDF (reference sequence). CDR3 region: CATTTGAGNTIYF. CDR3 bases: TGTGCCACCACGACCGGAGCTGGAAACACCATATATTTT.

This clone came up a few times. The chain has TRBV28 and TRBJ1-2; no reliable D call. V lost 6 bases and J lost 4, with 12 bases in between. CDR1 and CDR2 from the germline V gene are MDHEN and SYDVKM. This CDR3 contains 13 residues. CDR3 in DNA: TGTGCCAGCAGGATCGAGGAAAGCTATGGCTACACCTTC. Translated: CASRIEESYGYTF.

The V gene is TRBV19, the J gene TRBJ1-2; tentatively, D is TRBD1 (5 bases). The germline V and J ends were trimmed by 3 bases and 3 bases, with 17 bases remaining between them. Per germline, CDR1 LNHDA and CDR2 SQIVND (reference sequence). The CDR3 contains 16 residues. Here the CDR3 DNA reads TGTGCCAGTAGTATCCCTTTTTCAAGAGGGGACTATGGCTACACCTTC. It yields the protein CASSIPFSRGDYGYTF.

This clone was recorded many times. CDR3 loop: CASSRSGPIDEQFF. CDR3 sequence (DNA): TGCGCCAGCAGCCGATCCGGGCCTATCGATGAGCAGTTCTTC. This chain connects TRBV5-1 to TRBJ2-1; D is uncertain. Germline assignment: CDR1 SGHRS and CDR2 YFSETQ. This CDR3 contains 14 residues. The V end lost 4 bases, the J end lost 8 bases, and 16 bases lay between the germline ends.

The chain links TRBV28 to TRBJ2-1; 8 nucleotides align to TRBD2. Trimming cost V 4 bases and J 4 bases; bases outside gene matches: 6. The germline V gene encodes CDR1 MDHEN and CDR2 SYDVKM. The CDR3 spans 15 residues. CDR3 region: CASSSSASGYNEQFF. The CDR3 DNA reads as TGTGCCAGCAGTTCTTCTGCTAGCGGGTACAATGAGCAGTTCTTC.

The rearrangement uses TRBV30 and TRBJ2-1; 8 positions match TRBD2. With V trimmed by 2 bases and J by 12 bases, 6 bases remained unmatched. Germline CDR1 GTSNPN, CDR2 SVGIG (reference sequence). This CDR3 spans 12 amino acids. CDR3 sequence: CAWSPRLASQFF. Here the CDR3 DNA reads TGTGCCTGGAGTCCTCGACTAGCGTCGCAGTTCTTC.

V is TRBV7-3 and J is TRBJ2-1, with 7 bases lining up with TRBD2. CDR1 and CDR2 (germline): SGHTA, FQGTGA. J lost 8 bases, V lost 3 bases, and 7 bases had no gene match. This CDR3 contains 14 residues. This chain's CDR3 is CASSFGGSSYEQFF. The DNA for the CDR3 is TGTGCCAGCAGCTTCGGCGGGAGCAGCTATGAGCAGTTCTTC.

This clone was seen only a few times. This chain uses TRBV9 with TRBJ2-3; tentative D call: TRBD2 (6 bases). The CDR3 is 17 residues long. Germline V gene lookup returns CDR1 SGDLS and CDR2 YYNGEE. V was clipped by 4 bases and J by 1 base, with 19 bases between them. CDR3 sequence reads: CASSLTLLASGTDTQYF. The CDR3, as DNA: TGTGCCAGCAGCCTCACCCTCCTGGCTAGCGGCACAGATACGCAGTATTTT. Drawing the rest from reference TRBV9 and TRBJ2-3, the complete variable domain is DSGVTQTPKHLITATGQRVTLRCSPRSGDLSVYWYQQSLDQGLQFLIQYYNGEERAKGNILERFSAQQFPDLHSELNLSSLELGDSALYFCASSLTLLASGTDTQYFGPGTRLTVL.

Comments on this clone: This probably arose from a read error, given a far larger clone one base away. The gene calls are TRBV7-3 and TRBJ2-2; 7 bases match TRBD2. Germline lookup yields CDR1 SGHTA and CDR2 FQGTGA. CDR3 size: 14 residues. CDR3 region: CASSLGLNIGELFF. The CDR3 region has the DNA TGTGCCAGCAGCTTGGGACTAAACATCGGGGAGCTGTTTTTT.

This clone came up a few times. The rearrangement uses TRBV11-2 and TRBJ2-7; the D gene is possibly TRBD2 (5 bases). Germline CDR1 and CDR2: SGHAT and FQNNGV. The CDR3 spans 13 residues. Trimming removed 3 bases at V and 7 bases at J, with 13 bases between. The CDR3 bases are TGTGCCAGCAGCTTGGGAGATGAACGGGAGCAGTACTTC. This sequence encodes CASSLGDEREQYF. The whole variable domain, remainder taken from reference TRBV11-2 and TRBJ2-7, is EAGVAQSPRYKIIEKRQSVAFWCNPISGHATLYWYQQILGQGPKLLIQFQNNGVVDDSQLPKDRFSAERLKGVDSTLKIQPAKLEDSAVYLCASSLGDEREQYFGPGTRLTVT.